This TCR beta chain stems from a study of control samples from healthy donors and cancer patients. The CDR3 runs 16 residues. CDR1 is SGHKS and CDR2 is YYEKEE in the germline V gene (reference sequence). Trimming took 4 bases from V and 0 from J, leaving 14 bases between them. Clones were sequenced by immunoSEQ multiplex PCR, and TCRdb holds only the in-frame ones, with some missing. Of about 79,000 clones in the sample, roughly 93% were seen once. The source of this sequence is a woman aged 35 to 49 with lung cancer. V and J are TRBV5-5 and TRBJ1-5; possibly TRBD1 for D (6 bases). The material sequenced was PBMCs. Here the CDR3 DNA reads TGTGCCAGCAGCACAATGGACAGACTTAGCAATCAGCCCCAGCATTTT. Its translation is CASSTMDRLSNQPQHF.